These T cell receptor beta chains were read from a single sample in a study of shared clonotypes between healthy human individuals. Generated by immunoSEQ multiplex PCR, the TCRdb table keeps only in-frame clones and is missing some. In the table there are about half a million clones, approximately 80% of which are singletons. The specimen sequenced was PBMCs. The receptors here all came from a woman between 35 and 50 years old in good health. Some clones in this sample may be carry-over from other donors' samples. CDR3s include the opening cysteine and the closing phenylalanine or tryptophan.

CDR3 length,J gene,V gene,CDR3 protein
14,TRBJ2-7,TRBV2,CASSGTVSSYEQYF
14,TRBJ2-5,TRBV6-1,CASSEVWGPETQYF
15,TRBJ2-1,TRBV6-6,CASSYPGGGTDEQFF
14,TRBJ1-5,TRBV21-1,CASSKWLLPQPQHF
18,TRBJ2-1,TRBV27,CASSRRFHPGQGDNEQFF
11,TRBJ2-7,TRBV20-1,CSADGAYEQYF
12,TRBJ2-1,TRBV4-3,CASSNLASEQFF
17,TRBJ2-2,TRBV13,CASSFVRTGVNTGELFF
14,TRBJ2-7,TRBV7-8,CASSFGTNSYEQYF
15,TRBJ1-1,TRBV7-2,CASSPRSGGNTEAFF
17,TRBJ2-2,TRBV15,CATSRDSGTANTGELFF
14,TRBJ2-1,TRBV10-3,CAISDPRVVDEQFF
17,TRBJ2-3,TRBV5-4,CASSARLAGGGTDTQYF
15,TRBJ2-6,TRBV19,CASRMFLSGANVLTF
15,TRBJ2-7,TRBV7-6,CASSSGLAGGSEQYF
15,TRBJ2-7,TRBV27,CASSLRGAATYEQYF
15,TRBJ2-2,TRBV28,CVSTTGEVRTGELFF
11,TRBJ2-7,TRBV15,CATRAAYEQYF
12,TRBJ2-7,TRBV28,CASSRPAGEQYF
16,.,TRBV28,CASSPGPGAGSYEQYF
15,TRBJ2-7,TRBV10-3,CAISEGGGTKYEQYF
14,TRBJ2-3,TRBV5-1,CASTLGGATDTQYF
12,TRBJ2-7,TRBV29-1,CSVSQGVSEQYF
14,TRBJ1-3,TRBV4-2,CASSQAYDGNTIYF
15,TRBJ2-3,TRBV7-7,CASSLGGPGGNTQYF
14,TRBJ2-7,TRBV4-3,CASSHGTSGYEQYF
14,TRBJ2-5,TRBV4-1,CASSPGLAGETQYF
18,TRBJ2-5,TRBV28,CASSLGLAGGLYQETQYF
11,TRBJ1-2,TRBV30,CACGQDYGYTF
16,TRBJ2-7,TRBV28,CASSDRVPPRAYEQYF
17,TRBJ2-5,TRBV9,CASSPSGTSGPGETQYF
13,TRBJ2-7,TRBV29-1,CSAVEGPSYEQYF
16,TRBJ2-3,TRBV2,CASRETSGRRTDTQYF
16,TRBJ2-3,TRBV4-1,CASSRGTYRSTDTQYF
14,TRBJ1-5,TRBV4-2,CASGTGGLNQPQHF
14,TRBJ1-2,TRBV14,CASSPRHVNYGYTF
15,TRBJ1-2,TRBV6-5,CASSSPWSGQFGYTF
13,TRBJ1-4,TRBV2,CASRAVSGEKLFF
15,TRBJ2-1,TRBV4-3,CASSQEGKLINEQFF
15,TRBJ2-7,TRBV28,CASSAGTVLTYEQYF
16,TRBJ2-7,TRBV4-2,CASSQDLAPGGYEQYF
16,TRBJ2-5,TRBV5-1,CASSFQGPRGGETQYF
15,TRBJ1-6,TRBV27,CASSLRSNYNSPLHF
14,TRBJ1-1,TRBV5-1,CASSLTTGHTEAFF
14,TRBJ1-4,TRBV2,CASSAGGESEKLFF
13,TRBJ2-7,TRBV5-1,CASSLDGSYEQYF
13,TRBJ2-5,TRBV27,CASSSGSRETQYF
13,TRBJ2-7,TRBV7-9,CASSSTSGYEQYF
14,TRBJ2-7,TRBV5-5,CASSPGHRTYEQYF
14,TRBJ2-5,TRBV7-3,CASSRGLVGETQYF
14,TRBJ1-2,TRBV5-1,CASSLWGQAYGYTF
15,TRBJ2-1,TRBV2,CASRGLAGGYNEQFF
17,TRBJ2-3,TRBV11-3,CASSLGVASGSSDTQYF
14,TRBJ2-5,TRBV4-2,CASSQAQRRETQYF
15,TRBJ2-5,TRBV12-5,CASGSSQTSPQTQYF
14,TRBJ2-2,TRBV30,CARLGTGYTGELFF
13,TRBJ2-7,TRBV15,CATSRDTLYEQYF